This TCR beta chain was identified in a study of molecular identifiers for immune sequencing clone quantification (dated by TCRdb to the late 2010s). Turning to the overall study: For a replicate experiment, RNA from around 20,000 or 99,000 naive CD8 T cells was divided into five aliquots, and four of the five aliquots were sequenced. CD8 T cells were used in a methods study to benchmark molecular-identifier clustering-based TCR repertoire sequencing (MIDCIRS) and TCR RNA copy counting. Study-wide conclusions, independent of this receptor: When barcode sub-clustering was left out, chimeric consensus sequences inflated TCR diversity, with chimeras reaching as high as 47%. In CMV-specific effector cells, clones with more than 20 RNA copies contained over 99% of molecules, whereas in naive cells such clones contained under 1% of molecules. About 2.9 recovered TCR RNA copies per cell were obtained by modeling, versus roughly 10 by digital PCR, implying a capture efficiency of approximately 27%. Spiked-in Jurkat TCR RNA (10 copies' worth), which is not part of the donor repertoire, was contained in the naive libraries. A single cell's worth of spiked-in Jurkat TCR RNA was reported detectable even among about 1.1 million naive CD8 T cells. Highly expanded clone sizes could be underestimated because identical TCR molecules may share a barcode.

The library was generated by PCR. The instrument was a NextSeq 500. Bulk TCR libraries were made following a previously described method, with the TCR primers given in Table S5. Total RNA was purified with the Qiagen AllPrep DNA/RNA kit. Before analysis, reads from multiple sequencing runs of the same library were pooled. The authors' pipeline ran thus. Only reads with exact TCR constant sequence were kept, trimmed to 150 nt, and grouped by their 12-nt molecular barcodes. Reads in each barcode group were sub-clustered using a 15% Levenshtein threshold, and a quality-weighted consensus sequence was built for each RNA molecule. Non-functional sequences were filtered out, along with any lower-count sequence sitting one edit away from another sequence. On the basis of fitting two negative binomial distributions, barcode sub-clusters with fewer than 20% of the maximum read count were discarded. In-frame beta chains were kept once TCRdb had trimmed the public reads at Q25 with fastp and called clones with MiXCR. Merged by CDR3 protein, the rows form single entries marked with the most common genes and DNA. The V and J calls were determined by TCRdb, not by the authors. The sample contains around 480,000 distinct CDR3 sequences, around 23% of them found a single time. The top ten constitute roughly 0.77% of the sample.

Compared with germline, V lacks 8 bases and J lacks 10 bases; bases without a gene match: 8. According to the germline V gene (reference sequence), CDR1 reads WNHNN and CDR2 reads SYGVQD. The CDR3, cysteine through phenylalanine, is 12 amino acids long. Just CDR3 DNA is preserved here, 36 bases in frame from base 1. Libraries of naive CD8 T cells were generated from roughly 21,000 to 960,000 sorted cells, with 10%, 30% or 50% of the purified RNA used. Naive CD8 T cells, defined as CD8+CD4-CCR7+CD45RA+, were FACS-sorted into RLT Plus buffer on a BD FACSAria II. To test detection sensitivity, Jurkat RNA equivalent to approximately nine TCR copies was spiked into samples of roughly 20,000-1,000,000 naive CD8 T cells. CD8 T cells were enriched with RosetteSep CD8+ T Cell Enrichment Cocktail and Ficoll-Paque, followed by ACK red cell lysis. This clonotype was detected a few times. Its antigen remains undetermined. Nothing much larger sits one base from this clone, and base qualities are not available.

Sequencing was performed on naive CD8+ T cells from blood, with Jurkat cell RNA spiked in. The sample's cell subset or site, from its label and the paper: FACS-sorted CD8+CD4-CCR7+CD45RA+ naive T cells. This chain joins TRBV10-1 to TRBJ1-1, with TRBD1 matching 9 junction bases. This TCR was sampled from a human donor in good health. Some libraries in this study had Jurkat cell RNA spiked in. The CDR3: CASQGQGSAAFF. The DNA reads TGCGCCAGCCAAGGACAGGGGTCCGCAGCTTTCTTT.